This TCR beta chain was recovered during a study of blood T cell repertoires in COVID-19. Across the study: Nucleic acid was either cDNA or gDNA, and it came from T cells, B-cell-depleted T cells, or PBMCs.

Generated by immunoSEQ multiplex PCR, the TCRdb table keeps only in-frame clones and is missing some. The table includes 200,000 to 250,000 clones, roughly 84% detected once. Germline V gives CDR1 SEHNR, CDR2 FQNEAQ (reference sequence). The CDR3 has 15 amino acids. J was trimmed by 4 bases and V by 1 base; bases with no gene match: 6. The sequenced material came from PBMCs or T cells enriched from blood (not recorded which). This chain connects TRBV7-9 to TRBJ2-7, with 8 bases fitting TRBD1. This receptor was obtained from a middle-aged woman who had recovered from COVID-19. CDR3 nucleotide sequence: TGTGCCAGCAGCTTAGGGACAGGGATGACTTACGAGCAGTACTTC. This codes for CASSLGTGMTYEQYF.